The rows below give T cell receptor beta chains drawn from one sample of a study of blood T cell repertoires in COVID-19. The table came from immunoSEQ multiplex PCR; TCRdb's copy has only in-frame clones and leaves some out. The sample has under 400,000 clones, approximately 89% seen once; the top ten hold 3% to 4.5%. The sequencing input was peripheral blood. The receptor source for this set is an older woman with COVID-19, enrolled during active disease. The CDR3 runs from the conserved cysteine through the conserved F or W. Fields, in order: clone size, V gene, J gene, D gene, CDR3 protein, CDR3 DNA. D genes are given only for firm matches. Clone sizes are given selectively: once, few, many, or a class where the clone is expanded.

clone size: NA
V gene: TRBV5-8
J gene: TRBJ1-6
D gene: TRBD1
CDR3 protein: CASSRDRVSSPLHF
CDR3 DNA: TGTGCCAGCAGCAGGGACAGGGTCTCGTCACCCCTCCACTTT

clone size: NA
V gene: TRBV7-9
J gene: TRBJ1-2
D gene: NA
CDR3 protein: CASSRSQGSVGGYTF
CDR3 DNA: TGTGCCAGCAGCCGATCGCAGGGATCCGTGGGTGGCTACACCTTC

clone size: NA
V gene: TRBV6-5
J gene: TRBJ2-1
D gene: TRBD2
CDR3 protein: CASSVGLAGGNEQFF
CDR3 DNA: TGTGCCAGCAGCGTGGGACTAGCGGGGGGTAATGAGCAGTTCTTC

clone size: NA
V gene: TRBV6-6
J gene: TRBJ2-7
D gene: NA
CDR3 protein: CASSYSHPGSYEQYF
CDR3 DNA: TGTGCCAGCAGTTACTCCCACCCGGGAAGCTACGAGCAGTACTTC

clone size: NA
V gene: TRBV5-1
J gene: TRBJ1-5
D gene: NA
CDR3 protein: CASSLLASDRGNQPQHF
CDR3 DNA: TGCGCCAGCAGCTTACTTGCGAGCGACAGAGGCAATCAGCCCCAGCATTTT

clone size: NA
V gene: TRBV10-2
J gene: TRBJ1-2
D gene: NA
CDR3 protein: CASSDGDYYGYTF
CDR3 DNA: TGCGCCAGCAGTGACGGGGATTACTATGGCTACACCTTC

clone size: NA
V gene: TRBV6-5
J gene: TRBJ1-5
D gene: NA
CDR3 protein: CATSGGVLSNQPQHF
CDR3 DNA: TGTGCCACAAGTGGAGGGGTATTAAGCAATCAGCCCCAGCATTTT

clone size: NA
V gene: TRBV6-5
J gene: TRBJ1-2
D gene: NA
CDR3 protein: CASSLGHGYTF
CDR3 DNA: TGTGCCAGCAGCCTTGGCCATGGCTACACCTTC

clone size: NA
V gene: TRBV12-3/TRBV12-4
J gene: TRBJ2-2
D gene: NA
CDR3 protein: CASRGEAIGELFF
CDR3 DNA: TGTGCCAGCAGGGGGGAGGCCATCGGGGAGCTGTTTTTT

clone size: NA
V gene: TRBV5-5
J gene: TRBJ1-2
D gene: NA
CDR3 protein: CASSLMEGLFGYTF
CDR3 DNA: TGTGCCAGCAGCTTGATGGAGGGGCTTTTTGGCTACACCTTC

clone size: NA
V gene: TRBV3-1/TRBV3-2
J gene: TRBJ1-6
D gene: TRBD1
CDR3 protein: CASSYADRVSNSPLHF
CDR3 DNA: TGTGCCAGCAGCTACGCGGACAGGGTGAGCAATTCACCCCTCCACTTT

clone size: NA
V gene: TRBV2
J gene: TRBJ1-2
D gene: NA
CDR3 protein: CASSSRENYGYTF
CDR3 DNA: TGTGCCAGCAGTTCTCGAGAGAACTATGGCTACACCTTC

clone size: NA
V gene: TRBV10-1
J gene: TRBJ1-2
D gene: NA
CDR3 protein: CASRGIWGDGYTF
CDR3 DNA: TGCGCCAGCAGAGGTATATGGGGGGACGGCTACACCTTC

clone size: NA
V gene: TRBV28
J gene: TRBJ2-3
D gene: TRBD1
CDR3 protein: CASSYGDSLSDTQYF
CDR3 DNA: TGTGCCAGCAGTTACGGGGACAGCCTCAGTGATACGCAGTATTTT

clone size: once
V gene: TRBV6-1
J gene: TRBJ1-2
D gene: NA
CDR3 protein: CASSEVGEGYTF
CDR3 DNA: TGTGCCAGCAGTGAGGTCGGGGAGGGCTACACCTTC

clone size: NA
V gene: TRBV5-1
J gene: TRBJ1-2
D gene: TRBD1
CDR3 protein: CASSSGQGPGYTF
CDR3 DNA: TGCGCCAGCAGCTCTGGACAGGGACCTGGCTACACCTTC

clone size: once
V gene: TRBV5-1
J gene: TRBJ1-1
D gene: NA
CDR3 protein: CASSWNSGNTEAFF
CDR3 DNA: TGCGCCAGCAGCTGGAACAGCGGTAACACTGAAGCTTTCTTT

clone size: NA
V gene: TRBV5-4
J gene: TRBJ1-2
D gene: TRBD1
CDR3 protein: CASSRDRDNGYTF
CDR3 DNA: TGTGCCAGCAGCCGGGACAGAGATAATGGCTACACCTTC

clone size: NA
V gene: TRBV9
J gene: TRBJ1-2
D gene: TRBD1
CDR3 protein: CASSSWGTGGPNYGYTF
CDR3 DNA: TGTGCCAGCAGCTCATGGGGGACAGGGGGTCCTAACTATGGCTACACCTTC

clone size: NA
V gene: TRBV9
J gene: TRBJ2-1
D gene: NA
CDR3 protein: CARSVGGGSYNEQFF
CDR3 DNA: TGTGCCCGCAGCGTAGGGGGGGGATCCTACAATGAGCAGTTCTTC

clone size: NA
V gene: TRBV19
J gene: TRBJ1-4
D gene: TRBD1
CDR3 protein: CASTPFNVGTGGVEEKLFF
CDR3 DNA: TGTGCCAGTACCCCGTTCAATGTGGGGACAGGGGGCGTCGAAGAAAAACTGTTTTTT

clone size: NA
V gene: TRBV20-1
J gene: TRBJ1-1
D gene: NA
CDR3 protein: CSASLGAGAEAFF
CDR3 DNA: TGCAGTGCTAGTCTGGGGGCGGGGGCAGAAGCTTTCTTT

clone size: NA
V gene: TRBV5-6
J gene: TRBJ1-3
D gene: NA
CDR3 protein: CASSPRDSGNTIYF
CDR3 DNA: TGTGCCAGCAGCCCGAGGGATTCTGGAAACACCATATATTTT

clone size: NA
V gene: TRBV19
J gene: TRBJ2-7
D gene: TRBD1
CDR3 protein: CASSIVTGTGMNEQYF
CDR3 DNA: TGTGCCAGTAGTATAGTAACGGGGACAGGGATGAACGAGCAGTACTTC

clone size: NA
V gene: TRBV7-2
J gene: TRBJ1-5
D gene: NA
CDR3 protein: CASSLGHGWNQPQHF
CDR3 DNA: TGTGCCAGCAGCTTAGGGCACGGGTGGAATCAGCCCCAGCATTTT

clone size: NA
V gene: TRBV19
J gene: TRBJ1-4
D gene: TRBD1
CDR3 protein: CASSSPGGNEKLFF
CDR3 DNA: TGTGCCAGTAGTAGCCCAGGGGGTAATGAAAAACTGTTTTTT

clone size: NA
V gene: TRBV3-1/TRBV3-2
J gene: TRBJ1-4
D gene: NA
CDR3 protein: CASSSRPIREKLFF
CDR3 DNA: TGTGCCAGCAGCTCCCGTCCAATACGGGAAAAACTGTTTTTT

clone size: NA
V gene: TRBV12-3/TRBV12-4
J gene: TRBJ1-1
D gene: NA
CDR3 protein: CASSPTGNTEAFF
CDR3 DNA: TGTGCCAGCAGCCCGACAGGGAACACTGAAGCTTTCTTT

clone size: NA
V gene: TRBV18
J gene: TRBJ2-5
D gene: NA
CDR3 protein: CASSPNSETQYF
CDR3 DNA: TGTGCCAGCTCACCAAACTCGGAGACCCAGTACTTC

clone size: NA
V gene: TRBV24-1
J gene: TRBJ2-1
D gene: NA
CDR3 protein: CATSEGAYNEQFF
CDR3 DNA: TGTGCCACCAGTGAGGGCGCCTACAATGAGCAGTTCTTC

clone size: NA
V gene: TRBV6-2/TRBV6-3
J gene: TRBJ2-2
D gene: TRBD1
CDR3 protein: CASSSGQGKGTGELFF
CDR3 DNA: TGTGCCAGCAGTTCGGGACAGGGGAAGGGAACCGGGGAGCTGTTTTTT

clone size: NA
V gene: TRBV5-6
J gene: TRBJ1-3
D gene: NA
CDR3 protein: CASSPGAGVSGNTIYF
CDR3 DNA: TGTGCCAGCAGCCCTGGGGCAGGGGTCTCTGGAAACACCATATATTTT

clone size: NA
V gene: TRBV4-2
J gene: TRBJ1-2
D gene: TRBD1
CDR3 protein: CASSQGTGDGYTF
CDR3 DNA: TGTGCCAGCAGCCAAGGGACAGGAGATGGCTACACCTTC

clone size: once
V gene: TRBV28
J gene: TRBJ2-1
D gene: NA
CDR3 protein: CASSAPSRDEQFF
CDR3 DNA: TGTGCCAGCAGTGCCCCTAGCAGAGATGAGCAGTTCTTC

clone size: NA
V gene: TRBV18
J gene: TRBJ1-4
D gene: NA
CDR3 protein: CASSPGDLFLFF
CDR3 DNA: TGTGCCAGCTCACCCGGGGACTTGTTTCTGTTTTTT

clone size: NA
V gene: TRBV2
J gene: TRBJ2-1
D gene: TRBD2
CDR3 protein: CASSGGLGLSSSYNEQFF
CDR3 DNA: TGTGCCAGCAGTGGGGGACTAGGCCTTTCGAGCTCCTACAATGAGCAGTTCTTC

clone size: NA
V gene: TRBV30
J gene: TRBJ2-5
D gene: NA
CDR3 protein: CAWSGGLQETQYF
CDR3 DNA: TGTGCCTGGAGTGGGGGGCTCCAAGAGACCCAGTACTTC

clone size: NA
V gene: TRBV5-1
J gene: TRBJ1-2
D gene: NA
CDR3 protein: CASSDSNYGYTF
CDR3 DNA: TGCGCCAGCAGCGACTCTAACTATGGCTACACCTTC

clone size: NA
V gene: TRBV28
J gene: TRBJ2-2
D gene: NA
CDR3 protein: CASTAISNTGELFF
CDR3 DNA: TGTGCCAGCACAGCGATCTCGAACACCGGGGAGCTGTTTTTT

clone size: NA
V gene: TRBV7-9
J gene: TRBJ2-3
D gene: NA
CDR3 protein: CASSPGNTDTQYF
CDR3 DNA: TGTGCCAGCAGCCCCGGGAACACAGATACGCAGTATTTT

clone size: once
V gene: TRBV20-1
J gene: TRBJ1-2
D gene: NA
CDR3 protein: CSGGRTGYTF
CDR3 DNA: TGCAGTGGTGGGAGGACCGGCTACACCTTC

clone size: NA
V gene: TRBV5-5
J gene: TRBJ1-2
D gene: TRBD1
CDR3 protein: CASSLGQGGYGYTF
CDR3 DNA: TGTGCCAGCAGCCTAGGACAGGGCGGCTATGGCTACACCTTC

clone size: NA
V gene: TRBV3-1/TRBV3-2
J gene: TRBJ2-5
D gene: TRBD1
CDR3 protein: CASRDRGRETQYF
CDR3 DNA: TGTGCTAGCCGGGACAGGGGGCGAGAGACCCAGTACTTC

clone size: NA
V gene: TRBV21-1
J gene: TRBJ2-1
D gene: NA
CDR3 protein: CASSKRRDLTVYNEQFF
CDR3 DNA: TGTGCCAGCAGCAAACGCAGGGACTTGACCGTTTACAATGAGCAGTTCTTC

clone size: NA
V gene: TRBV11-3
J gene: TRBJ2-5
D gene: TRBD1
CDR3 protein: CASSLGVGTGGLETQYF
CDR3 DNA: TGTGCCAGCAGCTTAGGGGTTGGGACAGGGGGTCTGGAGACCCAGTACTTC

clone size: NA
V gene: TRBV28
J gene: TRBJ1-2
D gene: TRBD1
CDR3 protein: CASRRQGGGYTF
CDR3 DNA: TGTGCCAGCAGAAGACAGGGGGGTGGCTACACCTTC

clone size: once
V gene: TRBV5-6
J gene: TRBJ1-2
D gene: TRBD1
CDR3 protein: CASSRLQGYYGYTF
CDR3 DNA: TGTGCCAGCAGCCGGTTACAGGGGTACTATGGCTACACCTTC

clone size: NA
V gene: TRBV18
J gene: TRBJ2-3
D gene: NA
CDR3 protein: CASSPLPGQPSTDTQYF
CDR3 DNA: TGTGCCAGCTCACCATTGCCAGGCCAACCCAGCACAGATACGCAGTATTTT

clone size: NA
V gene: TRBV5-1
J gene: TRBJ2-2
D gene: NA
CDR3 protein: CASSPRTGDTGELFF
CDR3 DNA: TGCGCCAGCAGCCCGCGGACTGGGGACACCGGGGAGCTGTTTTTT

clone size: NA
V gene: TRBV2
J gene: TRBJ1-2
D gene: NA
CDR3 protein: CASRRAGALEGYTF
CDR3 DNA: TGTGCCAGCAGACGAGCAGGGGCTTTGGAGGGCTACACCTTC

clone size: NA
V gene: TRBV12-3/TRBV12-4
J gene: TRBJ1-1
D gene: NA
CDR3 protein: CASSFLADAFF
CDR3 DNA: TGTGCCAGCAGTTTCTTGGCGGATGCTTTCTTT

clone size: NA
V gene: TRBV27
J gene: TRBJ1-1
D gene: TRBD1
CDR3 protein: CASTKDRAGGTEAFF
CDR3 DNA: TGTGCCAGCACCAAGGACAGGGCGGGCGGCACTGAAGCTTTCTTT

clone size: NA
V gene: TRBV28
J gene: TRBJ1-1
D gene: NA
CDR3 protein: CASSLGSYREGNGTEAFF
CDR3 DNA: TGTGCCAGCAGTTTAGGGTCTTACAGGGAGGGAAACGGGACTGAAGCTTTCTTT

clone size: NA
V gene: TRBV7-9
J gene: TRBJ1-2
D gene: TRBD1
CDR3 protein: CASSLVPTGFYGYTF
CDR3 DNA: TGTGCCAGCAGCTTAGTTCCGACAGGGTTCTATGGCTACACCTTC

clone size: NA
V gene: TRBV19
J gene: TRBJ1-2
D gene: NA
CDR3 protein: CASSIPGRNYGYTF
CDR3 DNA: TGTGCCAGTAGTATCCCCGGCAGGAACTATGGCTACACCTTC